Each of the 16 T cell receptor beta chains below was sequenced from the same sample in a study of spatial heterogeneity in lung cancer. Time point denoted: sample taken at primary tumor resection. Via MiXCR, TCRdb re-called the 5' RACE reads, giving one row per CDR3 protein. The data show around 23,000 distinct CDR3 sequences, with less than 3.5% seen just once and around 28% held by the top ten. Sequences were derived from PBMCs, sampled at surgery. Receptor source: a female donor with early-stage non-small cell lung cancer.

This clonotype was observed at least ten times. V usage is TRBV20-1 and J usage is TRBJ2-7; tentative D call: TRBD1 (6 bases). Germline CDR1 reads DFQATT; CDR2 reads SNEGSKA (reference sequence). The CDR3 sequence is 18 residues long. V was trimmed by 3 bases and J by 3 bases, leaving 27 bases between them. CDR3 in amino acids: CSASPGGSWGQGGYEQYF. The CDR3 DNA reads TGCAGTGCTAGCCCAGGTGGGAGCTGGGGACAAGGGGGCTACGAGCAGTACTTC.

This clonotype was picked up a small number of times. In nucleotides, the CDR3 is TGCGCCAGCAGCTTAGCTAGCGGAGGCTACGAGCAGTACTTC. Translating gives CASSLASGGYEQYF. This chain connects TRBV5-1 to TRBJ2-7; 7 bases are a match to TRBD2. After removal of 2 bases from V and 3 bases from J, the junction contained 5 bases not matched to a gene. The CDR3 contains 14 residues. Germline CDR1 and CDR2: SGHRS and YFSETQ.

This clonotype was observed many times. This rearrangement joins TRBV5-1 to TRBJ2-5, with D tentatively TRBD1 (5 bases). The CDR3 has 13 amino acids. Trimming removed 0 bases from V and 6 bases from J, with 9 bases in between. Germline V CDR1 and CDR2: SGHRS, YFSETQ. DNA of the CDR3: TGCGCCAGCAGCTTGGAAGGGGCCCAGACCCAGTACTTC. Translation gives CASSLEGAQTQYF.

The table lists this clonotype with a few counts. The chain recombines TRBV20-1 with TRBJ2-5; 7 bases align to TRBD1. The CDR3 totals 16 residues. V lost 2 bases and J lost 4; bases outside the gene matches: 13. Germline V gene lookup returns CDR1 DFQATT and CDR2 SNEGSKA (reference sequence). CDR3 sequence reads: CSARLPGTAKRETQYF. The CDR3 DNA reads TGCAGTGCTAGATTGCCGGGGACAGCAAAAAGAGAGACCCAGTACTTC.

This chain links TRBV7-2 with TRBJ2-7, with 7 bases lining up with TRBD2. Unmatched junction bases numbered 4, after V lost 3 bases and J lost 2 bases. CDR1 and CDR2 from the germline V gene are SGHTA and FQGNSA. The CDR3 loop spans 14 amino acids. The CDR3 reads CASSFGGRPYEQYF. CDR3 coding DNA: TGTGCCAGCAGCTTTGGCGGGAGACCCTACGAGCAGTACTTC.

This clonotype has a count of ten or more. The J gene is TRBJ2-7, the V gene TRBV12-3 or TRBV12-4; maybe TRBD2 (5 bases). CDR3 length equals 13 residues. V was shortened by 5 bases and J by 4 bases, with 12 bases between the two germline ends. CDR3 residues: CASSPGERYEQYF. CDR3 DNA sequence: TGTGCCAGCAGTCCCGGGGAAAGATACGAGCAGTACTTC.

This clonotype has just a few counts. This chain links TRBV6-1 with TRBJ2-7, with no clear D. The CDR3 sequence is 14 residues long. Germline CDR1 MNHNS, CDR2 SASEGT. Trimming took off 2 bases at V and 0 bases at J, with 8 bases between the two ends. In DNA, the CDR3 is TGTGCCAGCAGTGAACGTAGCCACTCCTACGAGCAGTACTTC. It codes for CASSERSHSYEQYF.

This clonotype ranks as medium-sized. In DNA form, the CDR3 reads TGCAGCGTTGAAACCCAGGCCAAAAACATTCAGTACTTC. It encodes CSVETQAKNIQYF. V is TRBV29-1 and J is TRBJ2-4; D is undetermined. Trimming cost V 2 bases and J 1 base, with 6 bases left between them. This CDR3 has 13 residues. The germline gives CDR1 SQVTM, CDR2 ANQGSEA.

This clonotype was observed a few times. The gene calls are TRBV9 and TRBJ2-2; TRBD1 is a possible D gene (5 bases). This CDR3 is built from 23 residues. V was trimmed by 4 bases and J by 0 bases, leaving 34 bases between them. Germline V CDR1 and CDR2: SGDLS, YYNGEE. The CDR3 DNA reads as TGTGCCAGCAGCACCCAAGGACATTCCGCGACCCAAGGACATTCCGCGAACACCGGGGAGCTGTTTTTT. It translates to CASSTQGHSATQGHSANTGELFF.

By share of the sample, this clonotype is medium-sized. The V and J genes are TRBV4-2 and TRBJ2-1; D is unclear. The CDR3 extends over 14 amino acids. Looked up from germline, CDR1 is LGHNA and CDR2 is YNFKEQ. V was trimmed by 0 bases and J by 1 base, leaving 4 bases between them. The CDR3 region has the DNA TGTGCCAGCAGCCAAGAGGATTCCTACAATGAGCAGTTCTTC. Protein product: CASSQEDSYNEQFF.

There are many counts of this clonotype. The V call is TRBV10-2, the J call TRBJ1-6; D call uncertain. V was trimmed by 4 bases and J by 6 bases, leaving 7 bases between them. The CDR3 is 13 amino acids. The germline V gene has CDR1 WSHSY and CDR2 SAAADI. The CDR3 reads CASSGNSNSPLHF. In DNA form, the CDR3 reads TGCGCCAGCAGTGGTAACAGTAATTCACCCCTCCACTTT.

The CDR3 region is CASSEGWGAYEQYF. In DNA form, the CDR3 reads TGTGCCAGCAGTGAAGGCTGGGGTGCCTACGAGCAGTACTTC. The rearrangement joins TRBV2 to TRBJ2-7, with D uncertain. CDR1 is SNHLY, CDR2 FYNNEI, per germline. Between the trimmed V and J ends, which lost 1 base and 2 bases, there was a span of 9 bases. This CDR3 spans 14 amino acids.

The CDR3 coding sequence is TGTGCCACCAGCAGAGATCTTACAGCCCCGGCGAGGGATACGCAGTATTTT. Residues: CATSRDLTAPARDTQYF. V is TRBV15 and J is TRBJ2-3; unclear D gene. The V gene lost 0 bases and the J gene lost 6 bases, with 19 bases spanning the gap. The germline gives CDR1 LNHNV, CDR2 YYDKDF (reference sequence). The CDR3 length is 17 residues.

The rearrangement uses TRBV12-3 or TRBV12-4 and TRBJ2-1; no firm D call. The CDR3 totals 11 residues. Trimming took 0 bases from V and 11 from J, leaving 5 bases between them. The CDR3 region has the DNA TGTGCCAGCAGTTTAGCACTGAAGCAGTTCTTC. Translation: CASSLALKQFF.

Ten or more counts support this clonotype. The chain carries TRBV27 and TRBJ1-1; unclear D gene. V was pared by 8 bases and J by 0 bases, with 4 bases between. This CDR3 is 11 amino acids long. Germline V lookup: CDR1 MNHEY, CDR2 SMNVEV (reference sequence). The CDR3 nucleotides read TGTGCCAGCTTCCTGAACACTGAAGCTTTCTTT. It encodes CASFLNTEAFF.

There are many counts of this clonotype. J is TRBJ2-3 and V is TRBV11-3; D unresolved. CDR1 and CDR2 from the germline V gene are SGHNT and YENEEA. The ends were cut back, 1 base at V and 4 bases at J, with 6 bases in the middle. This CDR3 spans 13 amino acids. The CDR3 DNA is TGTGCCAGCAGCTTAGGAGTGGCAGATACGCAGTATTTT. Translation gives CASSLGVADTQYF.